This entry lists 2 T cell receptor beta chains sequenced from one sample in a study of blood T cell repertoires in COVID-19. TCRdb's table, derived via immunoSEQ multiplex PCR, lists solely in-frame clones and lacks some. The sample lists more than 110,000 clones; 84% were seen once. Sequencing was carried out using PBMCs or T cells enriched from blood (not recorded which). These receptors were taken from a woman aged 18 to 35 who had been exposed to COVID-19.

The chain uses TRBV2 and TRBJ2-1; D gene unclear. In germline, CDR1 is SNHLY, CDR2 FYNNEI. The CDR3 is made up of 14 amino acids. V was cut by 7 bases and J by 5 bases, with 15 bases left in between. CDR3 DNA: TGTGCCAGCATCGGAATAGCCGGAGACAATGAGCAGTTCTTC. This encodes CASIGIAGDNEQFF. The variable domain in full, with the rest retrieved from reference TRBV2 and TRBJ2-1, is EPEVTQTPSHQVTQMGQEVILRCVPISNHLYFYWYRQILGQKVEFLVSFYNNEISEKSEIFDDQFSVERPDGSNFTLKIRSTKLEDSAMYFCASIGIAGDNEQFFGPGTRLTVL.

V usage is TRBV28 and J usage is TRBJ2-5, with 16 bases aligning to TRBD2. The germline V gene has CDR1 MDHEN and CDR2 SYDVKM. V was pared by 3 bases and J by 5 bases, with 9 bases of the junction left unmatched. There are 18 residues in the CDR3. CDR3 sequence reads: CASSFGTSGRAGFETQYF. The CDR3 DNA sequence: TGTGCCAGCAGTTTCGGGACTAGCGGGAGGGCCGGATTCGAGACCCAGTACTTC.